What follows are 11 T cell receptor beta chains derived from one specimen sequenced in a study of cytomegalovirus exposure and HLA in healthy donors. PCR was performed using 60 Vbeta and 13 Jbeta primers. Sequenced by immunoSEQ multiplex PCR; TCRdb stores in-frame clones only, minus some. The sample contains under 200,000 clones, around 80% of which appear only once. The specimen sequenced was PBMCs. Receptors were obtained from a male donor in good health and CMV-seronegative.

The CDR3 spells CASTWLGRSLTAYEQYF. CDR3 nucleotide sequence: TGCGCCAGCACTTGGCTGGGGAGGAGCCTAACCGCCTACGAGCAGTACTTC. This chain joins TRBV5-1 and TRBJ2-7; D may be TRBD2 (6 bases). The germline gives CDR1 SGHRS, CDR2 YFSETQ. Trimming cost V 6 bases and J 2 bases, with 24 bases left between them. This CDR3 region has 17 residues.

As regards this clone: Other DNA sequences of this sample code for an identical CDR3. This chain uses TRBV9 with TRBJ2-2; a possible D gene is TRBD1 (5 bases). CDR1 is SGDLS and CDR2 is YYNGEE in the germline V gene. The ends were cut back, 1 base at V and 2 bases at J, with 12 bases in the middle. CDR3 length: 16 residues. CDR3 bases: TGTGCCAGCAGCGTAACGCGGACAAGCAACACCGGGGAGCTGTTTTTT. Protein sequence: CASSVTRTSNTGELFF.

This clone was seen more than once but under ten times. The rearrangement joins TRBV14 to TRBJ2-3, with D possibly being TRBD2 (6 bases). V lost 4 bases, J lost 7 bases, and 24 bases lay in between. The CDR3 contains 17 residues. Per germline, CDR1 SGHDN and CDR2 FVKESK. The CDR3 DNA sequence: TGTGCCAGCAGCCCCCGACGGCGGGACCTTTTCCTCCATACGCAGTATTTT. Protein sequence: CASSPRRRDLFLHTQYF.

The V and J genes are TRBV11-1 and TRBJ2-6, with 7 bases that match TRBD1. V dropped 3 bases and J dropped 0; count of bases not matched to a gene: 2. Germline V gene data show CDR1 as SGHAT and CDR2 as FQDESV (reference sequence). The CDR3 extends over 16 amino acids. The CDR3 loop is CASSLGTVSGANVLTF. The CDR3 coding sequence is TGTGCCAGCAGCTTGGGGACAGTCTCTGGGGCCAACGTCCTGACTTTC.

The chain links TRBV14 to TRBJ2-3; the D gene is possibly TRBD2 (6 bases). Germline V gene data show CDR1 as SGHDN and CDR2 as FVKESK. V lost 1 base to trimming and J lost 4 bases, with 12 bases between them. CDR3 length: 15 residues. Here the CDR3 reads CASSQGGPGADTQYF. CDR3 DNA sequence: TGTGCCAGCAGCCAAGGAGGTCCGGGAGCAGATACGCAGTATTTT.

The V gene is TRBV6-1, the J gene TRBJ2-7; D unclear. The length of the CDR3 is 14 residues. The germline V gene encodes CDR1 MNHNS and CDR2 SASEGT. V lost 6 bases and J 0 bases, leaving 12 bases between the germline ends. CDR3 residues: CASSLSITSYEQYF. The CDR3 DNA is TGTGCCAGCAGCCTATCGATCACCTCCTACGAGCAGTACTTC.

This sequence joins TRBV2 and TRBJ2-2, with D perhaps matching TRBD2 (5 bases). Germline loops: CDR1 SNHLY, CDR2 FYNNEI. The V gene lost 5 bases and the J gene lost 7 bases, with 17 bases spanning the gap. The CDR3 has 15 amino acids. The CDR3 nucleotides read TGTGCCAGCAGTAGAACTAGGATCCTCCTCGGGGAGCTGTTTTTT. Its protein product is CASSRTRILLGELFF. Based on the CDR3 plus reference TRBV2 and TRBJ2-2, the full variable domain is EPEVTQTPSHQVTQMGQEVILRCVPISNHLYFYWYRQILGQKVEFLVSFYNNEISEKSEIFDDQFSVERPDGSNFTLKIRSTKLEDSAMYFCASSRTRILLGELFFGEGSRLTVL.

The rearrangement joins TRBV6-1 to TRBJ1-1; TRBD1 is a possible D gene (6 bases). There are 14 residues in the CDR3. Germline V gene data show CDR1 as MNHNS and CDR2 as SASEGT. Trimming took off 7 bases at V and 5 bases at J, with 17 bases between the two ends. CDR3: CASNGGEGGTEAFF. CDR3 bases: TGTGCCAGCAATGGTGGGGAAGGGGGTACTGAAGCTTTCTTT.

The CDR3 reads CASSHEGTVNTEAFF. The CDR3 bases are TGTGCCAGCAGCCACGAGGGGACAGTGAACACTGAAGCTTTCTTT. The chain carries TRBV4-2 and TRBJ1-1; TRBD1 agrees at 7 bases. The ends lost 3 bases at V and 0 bases at J; junction bases unmatched: 4. Looked up from germline, CDR1 is LGHNA and CDR2 is YNFKEQ. The CDR3 covers 15 residues.

The gene calls are TRBV2 and TRBJ2-3; D might be TRBD1 (5 bases). V was clipped by 6 bases and J by 5 bases, with 9 bases between them. The length of the CDR3 is 12 residues. In germline, CDR1 is SNHLY, CDR2 FYNNEI. CDR3 sequence (DNA): TGTGCCAGCAGATCAGGGCGAGATACGCAGTATTTT. Protein product: CASRSGRDTQYF.

The chain carries TRBV30 and TRBJ2-3, with D perhaps matching TRBD1 (6 bases). The CDR3 runs 14 residues. The germline V and J ends were trimmed by 3 bases and 1 base, with 11 bases remaining between them. Germline assignment: CDR1 GTSNPN and CDR2 SVGIG (reference sequence). This chain's CDR3 is CAWRRTAGTDTQYF. CDR3 in DNA: TGTGCCTGGAGACGGACAGCGGGCACAGATACGCAGTATTTT.